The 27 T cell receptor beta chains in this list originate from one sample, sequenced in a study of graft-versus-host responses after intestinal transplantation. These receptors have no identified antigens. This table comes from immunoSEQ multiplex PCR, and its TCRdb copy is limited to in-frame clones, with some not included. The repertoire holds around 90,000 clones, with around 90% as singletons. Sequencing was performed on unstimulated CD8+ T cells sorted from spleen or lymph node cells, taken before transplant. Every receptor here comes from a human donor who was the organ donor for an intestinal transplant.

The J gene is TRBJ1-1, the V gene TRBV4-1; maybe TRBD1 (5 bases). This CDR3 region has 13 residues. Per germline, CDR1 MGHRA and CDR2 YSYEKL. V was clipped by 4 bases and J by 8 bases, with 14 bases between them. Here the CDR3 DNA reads TGCGCCAGCAGCCTCACCGAAACAGGAGAAGCTTTCTTT. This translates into CASSLTETGEAFF.

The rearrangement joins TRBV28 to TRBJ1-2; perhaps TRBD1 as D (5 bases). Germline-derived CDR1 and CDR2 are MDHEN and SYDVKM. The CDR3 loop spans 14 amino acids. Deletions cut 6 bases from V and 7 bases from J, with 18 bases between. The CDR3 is CASRLGGGFFGYTF. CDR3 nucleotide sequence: TGTGCCAGCAGACTGGGGGGAGGGTTTTTTGGCTACACCTTC.

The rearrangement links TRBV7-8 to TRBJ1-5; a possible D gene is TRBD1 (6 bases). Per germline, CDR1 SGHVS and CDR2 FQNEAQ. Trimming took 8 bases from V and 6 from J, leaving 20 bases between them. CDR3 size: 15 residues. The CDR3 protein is CASQRGDPGGQPQHF. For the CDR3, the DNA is TGTGCCAGCCAAAGGGGGGACCCGGGAGGTCAGCCCCAGCATTTT.

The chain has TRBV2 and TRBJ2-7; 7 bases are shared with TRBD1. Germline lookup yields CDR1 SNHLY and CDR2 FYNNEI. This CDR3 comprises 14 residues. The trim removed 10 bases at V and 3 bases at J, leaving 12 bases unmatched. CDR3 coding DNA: TGTGCCATCGCGAAGCCGGGACAGTTCTACGAGCAGTACTTC. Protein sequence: CAIAKPGQFYEQYF.

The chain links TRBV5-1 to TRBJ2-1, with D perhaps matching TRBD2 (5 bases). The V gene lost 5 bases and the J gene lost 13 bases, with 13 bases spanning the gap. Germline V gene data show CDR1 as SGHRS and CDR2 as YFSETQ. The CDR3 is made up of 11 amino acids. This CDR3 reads CASSFWRVQFF. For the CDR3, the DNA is TGCGCCAGCAGTTTTTGGCGGGTCCAGTTCTTC.

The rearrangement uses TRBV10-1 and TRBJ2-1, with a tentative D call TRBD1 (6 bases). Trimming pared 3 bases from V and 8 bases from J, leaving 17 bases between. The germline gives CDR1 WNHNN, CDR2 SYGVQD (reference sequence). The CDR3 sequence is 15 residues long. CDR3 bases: TGCGCCAGCAGTGACGGGACATTCAAAGGGGATGAGCAGTTCTTC. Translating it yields CASSDGTFKGDEQFF.

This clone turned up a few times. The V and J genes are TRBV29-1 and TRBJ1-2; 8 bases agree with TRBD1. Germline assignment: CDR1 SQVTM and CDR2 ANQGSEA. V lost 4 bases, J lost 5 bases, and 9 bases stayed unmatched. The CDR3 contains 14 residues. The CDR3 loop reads CSVGDPGQAYGYTF. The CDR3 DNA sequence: TGCAGCGTTGGTGACCCGGGACAGGCATATGGCTACACCTTC.

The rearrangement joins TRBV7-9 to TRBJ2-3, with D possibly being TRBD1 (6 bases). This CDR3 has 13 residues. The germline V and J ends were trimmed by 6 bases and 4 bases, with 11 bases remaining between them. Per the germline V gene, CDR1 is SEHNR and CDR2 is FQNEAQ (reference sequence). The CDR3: CASRGARPDTQYF. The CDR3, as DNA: TGTGCCAGCAGGGGGGCGCGGCCAGATACGCAGTATTTT.

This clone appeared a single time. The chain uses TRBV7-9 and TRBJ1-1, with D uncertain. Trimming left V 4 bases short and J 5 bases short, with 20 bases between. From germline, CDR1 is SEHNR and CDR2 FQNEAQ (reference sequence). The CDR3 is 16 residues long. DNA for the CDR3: TGTGCCAGCAGCTCGAGTCCTGCCCGCCCCCTAACTGAAGCTTTCTTT. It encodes CASSSSPARPLTEAFF.

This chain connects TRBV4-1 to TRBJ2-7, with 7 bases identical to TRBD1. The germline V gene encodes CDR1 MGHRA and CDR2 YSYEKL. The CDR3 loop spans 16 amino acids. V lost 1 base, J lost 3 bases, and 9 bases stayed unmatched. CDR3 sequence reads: CASSQVGDSSIYEQYF. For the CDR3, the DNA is TGCGCCAGCAGCCAAGTGGGGGACAGCTCGATCTACGAGCAGTACTTC.

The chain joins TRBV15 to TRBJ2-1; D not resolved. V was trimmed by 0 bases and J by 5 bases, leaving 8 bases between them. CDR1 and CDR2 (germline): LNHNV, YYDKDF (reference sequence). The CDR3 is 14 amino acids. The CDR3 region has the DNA TGTGCCACCAGCAGAGATCATGCTAACAATGAGCAGTTCTTC. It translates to CATSRDHANNEQFF.

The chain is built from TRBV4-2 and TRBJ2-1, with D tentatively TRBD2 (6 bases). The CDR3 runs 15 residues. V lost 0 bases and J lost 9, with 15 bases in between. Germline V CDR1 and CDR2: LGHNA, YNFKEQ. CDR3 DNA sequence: TGTGCCAGCAGCCAAGATTCGGCAGGAGGGATTGAGCAGTTCTTC. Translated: CASSQDSAGGIEQFF.

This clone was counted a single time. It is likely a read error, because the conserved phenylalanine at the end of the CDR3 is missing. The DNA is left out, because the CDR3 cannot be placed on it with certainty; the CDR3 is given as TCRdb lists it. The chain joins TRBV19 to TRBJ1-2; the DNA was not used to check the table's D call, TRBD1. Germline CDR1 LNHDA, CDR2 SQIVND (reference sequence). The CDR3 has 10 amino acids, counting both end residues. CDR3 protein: CASSTLGQEN.

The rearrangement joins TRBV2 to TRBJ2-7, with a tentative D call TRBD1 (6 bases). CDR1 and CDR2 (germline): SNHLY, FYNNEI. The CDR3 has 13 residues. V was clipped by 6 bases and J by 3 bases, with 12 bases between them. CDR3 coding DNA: TGTGCCAGCAGGGAGACAGGAGACTACGAGCAGTACTTC. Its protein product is CASRETGDYEQYF.

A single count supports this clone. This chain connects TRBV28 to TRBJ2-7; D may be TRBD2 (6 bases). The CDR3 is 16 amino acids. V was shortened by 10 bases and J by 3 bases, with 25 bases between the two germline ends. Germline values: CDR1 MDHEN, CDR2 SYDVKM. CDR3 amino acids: CATNGPAGNRHYEQYF. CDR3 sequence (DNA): TGTGCCACCAATGGGCCCGCGGGAAATCGTCACTACGAGCAGTACTTC.

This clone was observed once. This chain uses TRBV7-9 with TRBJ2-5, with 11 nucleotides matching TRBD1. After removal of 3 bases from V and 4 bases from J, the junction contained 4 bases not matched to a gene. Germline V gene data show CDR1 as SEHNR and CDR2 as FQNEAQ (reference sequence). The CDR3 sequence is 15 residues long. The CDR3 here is CASSFGQGAGETQYF. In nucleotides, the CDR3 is TGTGCCAGCAGCTTCGGACAGGGGGCGGGAGAGACCCAGTACTTC.

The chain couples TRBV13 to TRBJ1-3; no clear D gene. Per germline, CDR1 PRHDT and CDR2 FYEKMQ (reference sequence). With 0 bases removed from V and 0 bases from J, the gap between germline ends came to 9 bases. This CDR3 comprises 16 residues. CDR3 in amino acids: CASSLGTLFSGNTIYF. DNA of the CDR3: TGTGCCAGCAGCTTAGGTACTCTTTTCTCTGGAAACACCATATATTTT.

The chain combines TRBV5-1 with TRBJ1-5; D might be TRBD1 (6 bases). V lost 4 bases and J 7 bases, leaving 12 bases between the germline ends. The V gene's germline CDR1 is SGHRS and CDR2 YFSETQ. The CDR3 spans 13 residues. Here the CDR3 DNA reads TGCGCCAGCAGCCAGGGGCCGCTGCAGCCCCAGCATTTT. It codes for CASSQGPLQPQHF.

The CDR3 sequence: CASSVGQGGGNTIYF. CDR3 in DNA: TGTGCCAGCAGCGTAGGACAGGGTGGTGGAAACACCATATATTTT. The chain joins TRBV9 to TRBJ1-3, with 7 bases lining up with TRBD1. J lost 3 bases, V lost 0 bases, and 3 bases had no gene match. The length of the CDR3 is 15 residues. Germline loops: CDR1 SGDLS, CDR2 YYNGEE.

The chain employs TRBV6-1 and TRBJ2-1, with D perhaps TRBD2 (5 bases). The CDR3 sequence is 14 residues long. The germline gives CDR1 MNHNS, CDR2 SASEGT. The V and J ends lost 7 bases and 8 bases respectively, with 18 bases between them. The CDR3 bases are TGTGCCAGCATAGGAGGTCTGTTTTTGGATGAGCAGTTCTTC. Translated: CASIGGLFLDEQFF.

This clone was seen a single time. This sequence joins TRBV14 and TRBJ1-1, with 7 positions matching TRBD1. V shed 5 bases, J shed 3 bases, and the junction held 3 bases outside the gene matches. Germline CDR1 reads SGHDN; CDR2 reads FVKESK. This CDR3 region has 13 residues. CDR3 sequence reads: CASSDRDDTEAFF. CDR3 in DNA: TGTGCCAGCAGCGACAGGGACGACACTGAAGCTTTCTTT.

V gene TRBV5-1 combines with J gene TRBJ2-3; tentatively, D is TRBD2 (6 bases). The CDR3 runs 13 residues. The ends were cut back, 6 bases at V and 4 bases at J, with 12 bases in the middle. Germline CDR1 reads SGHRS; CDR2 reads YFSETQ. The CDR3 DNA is TGCGCCAGCACCCGACTAGGCGCAGATACGCAGTATTTT. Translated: CASTRLGADTQYF. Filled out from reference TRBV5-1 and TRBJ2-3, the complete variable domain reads KAGVTQTPRYLIKTRGQQVTLSCSPISGHRSVSWYQQTPGQGLQFLFEYFSETQRNKGNFPGRFSGRQFSNSRSEMNVSTLELGDSALYLCASTRLGADTQYFGPGTRLTVL.

CDR3 coding DNA: TGTGCCAGCAGCGTAGGGCGGAGGACTAGCACAGATACGCAGTATTTT. This sequence encodes CASSVGRRTSTDTQYF. V is TRBV9 and J is TRBJ2-3, with D perhaps TRBD2 (5 bases). V was shortened by 0 bases and J by 0 bases, with 11 bases between the two germline ends. The CDR3 has 16 amino acids. The germline V gene encodes CDR1 SGDLS and CDR2 YYNGEE.

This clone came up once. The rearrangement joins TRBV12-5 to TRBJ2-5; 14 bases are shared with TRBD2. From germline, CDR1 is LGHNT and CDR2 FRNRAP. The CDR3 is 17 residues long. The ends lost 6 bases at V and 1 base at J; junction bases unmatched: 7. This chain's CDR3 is CASGQRTSGGIQETQYF. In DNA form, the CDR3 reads TGTGCTAGTGGACAGCGGACTAGCGGGGGGATCCAAGAGACCCAGTACTTC.

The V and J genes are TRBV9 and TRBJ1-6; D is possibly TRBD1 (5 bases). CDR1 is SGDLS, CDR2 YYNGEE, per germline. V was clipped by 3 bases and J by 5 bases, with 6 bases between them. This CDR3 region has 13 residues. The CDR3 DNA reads TGTGCCAGCAGCGCGACAGATAATTCACCCCTCCACTTT. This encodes CASSATDNSPLHF.

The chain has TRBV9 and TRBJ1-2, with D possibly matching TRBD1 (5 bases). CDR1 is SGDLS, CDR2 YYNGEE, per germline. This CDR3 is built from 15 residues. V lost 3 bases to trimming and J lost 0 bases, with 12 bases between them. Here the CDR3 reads CASSAGDGANYGYTF. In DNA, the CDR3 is TGTGCCAGCAGCGCGGGGGACGGAGCTAACTATGGCTACACCTTC.

The CDR3 coding sequence is TGTGCTAGTGGTCCGATAGCCCTCGTGAGCGACAACTATGGCTACACCTTC. Encoded protein: CASGPIALVSDNYGYTF. The J gene is TRBJ1-2, the V gene TRBV12-5; no clear D. CDR1 is LGHNT and CDR2 is FRNRAP in the germline V gene. V gave up 5 bases and J gave up 2 bases, with 21 bases separating them. The CDR3 loop spans 17 amino acids.